Listed below are T cell receptor beta chains from one sample, sequenced in a study of shared clonotypes between healthy human individuals. Here immunoSEQ multiplex PCR was the method, and the copy in TCRdb shows in-frame clones only, minus some. The sample carries roughly 850,000 clones, about 96% recorded once. Sequencing input: naive CD8+ T cells sorted from blood. Every receptor here comes from a man aged 30 to 45 in good health. The CDR3 runs from the conserved cysteine through the conserved F or W. The order of the fields is J gene, V gene, clone size, D gene, CDR3 protein, CDR3 DNA. D genes are given only for firm matches. For some rows the clone size is stated as once, few or many, or as a class when expanded; others skip it.

TRBJ1-5,TRBV10-1,NA,NA,CASSDSSAGPQPQHF,TGCGCCAGCAGTGACTCTTCGGCGGGTCCACAGCCCCAGCATTTT
TRBJ2-1,TRBV7-9,NA,NA,CASRTSSEQFF,TGTGCCAGCAGGACCTCGAGTGAGCAGTTCTTC
TRBJ1-1,TRBV27,NA,NA,CASSWRLADEAFF,TGTGCCAGCAGTTGGCGCTTGGCGGATGAAGCTTTCTTT
TRBJ2-1,TRBV19,NA,NA,CASSIVPVIRAGYDEQFF,TGTGCCAGTAGTATAGTTCCAGTGATACGTGCAGGGTACGATGAGCAGTTCTTC
TRBJ2-7,TRBV10-2,few,NA,CASSEIAAYEQYF,TGCGCCAGCAGTGAGATAGCGGCCTACGAGCAGTACTTC
TRBJ1-2,TRBV6-6,NA,TRBD1,CASSHRQGSGDYGYTF,TGTGCCAGCAGCCATAGACAGGGTTCGGGGGACTATGGCTACACCTTC
TRBJ2-3,TRBV14,NA,NA,CASSQDWADGDTQYF,TGTGCCAGCAGCCAAGACTGGGCGGATGGCGATACGCAGTATTTT
TRBJ2-7,TRBV23-1,NA,TRBD1,CASGRSGTGFYEQYF,TGCGCCAGCGGACGGTCCGGGACAGGATTCTACGAGCAGTACTTC
TRBJ2-2,TRBV21-1,NA,NA,CASKMRPLPHGELFF,TGTGCCAGCAAGATGCGGCCTCTGCCTCACGGGGAGCTGTTTTTT
TRBJ1-2,TRBV9,NA,NA,CASSVADLTRYDINYGYTF,TGTGCCAGCAGCGTAGCCGACTTAACAAGATACGATATTAACTATGGCTACACCTTC
TRBJ2-7,TRBV30,NA,TRBD2,CAWSVMGSGSEQYF,TGTGCCTGGAGTGTCATGGGTAGCGGGAGCGAGCAGTACTTC
TRBJ1-2,TRBV6-5,NA,NA,CASSYSGGRHGYTF,TGTGCCAGCAGTTACTCCGGGGGGCGCCATGGCTACACCTTC
TRBJ1-1,TRBV28,NA,NA,CASRRGFAEINTEAFF,TGTGCCAGCAGAAGAGGTTTTGCCGAAATAAACACTGAAGCTTTCTTT
TRBJ2-2,TRBV7-9,NA,TRBD1,CASSLVGGEGTGELFF,TGTGCCAGCAGCTTAGTAGGGGGCGAGGGCACCGGGGAGCTGTTTTTT
TRBJ2-7,TRBV7-2,NA,NA,CASSFSATYEQYF,TGTGCCAGCAGCTTCTCGGCTACCTACGAGCAGTACTTC
TRBJ2-7,TRBV27,NA,NA,CASRTINDEQYF,TGTGCCAGCAGGACAATCAATGACGAGCAGTACTTC
TRBJ2-7,TRBV11-2,NA,TRBD2,CASSSLPGLVYSYEQYF,TGTGCCAGCAGCTCGCTTCCGGGACTAGTCTACTCCTACGAGCAGTACTTC
TRBJ1-2,TRBV5-1,NA,TRBD1,CASSATGTGDGANYGYTF,TGCGCCAGCAGCGCTACCGGGACAGGGGATGGAGCTAACTATGGCTACACCTTC
TRBJ2-3,TRBV2,NA,TRBD2,CASSERDDSLAGGPEAIDTQYF,TGTGCCAGCAGTGAAAGGGATGACTCCCTAGCGGGAGGGCCTGAGGCTATAGATACGCAGTATTTT
TRBJ2-1,TRBV27,few,TRBD2,CASSLQAGGTFPEQFF,TGTGCCAGCAGTTTACAGGCGGGAGGGACGTTTCCAGAGCAGTTCTTC
TRBJ2-5,TRBV15,NA,NA,CATSRAGGGETQYF,TGTGCCACCAGCAGAGCAGGGGGGGGAGAGACCCAGTACTTC
TRBJ2-1,TRBV7-6,NA,TRBD2,CASSGPGLAASSYNEQFF,TGTGCCAGCAGCGGGCCGGGACTAGCGGCCAGCTCCTACAATGAGCAGTTCTTC
TRBJ2-7,TRBV2,NA,TRBD1,CAWWRRGQGSYEQYF,TGTGCCTGGTGGAGACGGGGACAGGGCTCCTACGAGCAGTACTTC
TRBJ2-7,TRBV28,NA,NA,CASSRTPGAGYEQYF,TGTGCCAGCAGCCGGACCCCCGGGGCGGGCTACGAGCAGTACTTC
TRBJ2-7,TRBV5-4,once,NA,CAIRTTAYEQYF,TGTGCCATACGGACAACTGCCTACGAGCAGTACTTC
TRBJ1-1,TRBV27,NA,NA,CASSPVGGPTEAFF,TGTGCCAGCAGTCCCGTGGGGGGGCCCACTGAAGCTTTCTTT
TRBJ2-7,TRBV9,NA,NA,CASSGNTGSGTEQYF,TGTGCCAGCAGTGGGAATACAGGGAGCGGGACCGAGCAGTACTTC
TRBJ2-1,TRBV4-1,NA,NA,CASSQDRGYNEQFF,TGCGCCAGCAGCCAAGATCGGGGATACAATGAGCAGTTCTTC
TRBJ2-5,TRBV5-1,NA,TRBD2,CASSLALAGGAQETQYF,TGCGCCAGCAGCTTGGCTCTAGCGGGAGGGGCCCAAGAGACCCAGTACTTC
TRBJ2-3,TRBV5-1,NA,NA,CASSFDSSTDTQYF,TGCGCCAGCAGCTTTGACAGCAGCACAGATACGCAGTATTTT
TRBJ1-1,TRBV9,NA,NA,CASSVSPRGGNTEAFF,TGTGCCAGCAGCGTATCCCCCCGAGGCGGGAACACTGAAGCTTTCTTT
TRBJ1-1,TRBV7-9,NA,NA,CASSTPGTGGTEAFF,TGTGCCAGCAGTACACCGGGGACGGGAGGCACTGAAGCTTTCTTT
TRBJ1-1,TRBV10-3,NA,TRBD1,CAISEGQGRDGTEAFF,TGTGCCATCAGTGAAGGACAGGGCCGAGACGGCACTGAAGCTTTCTTT
TRBJ2-1,TRBV27,NA,NA,CASSFRTYNEQFF,TGTGCCAGCAGTTTCAGGACTTACAATGAGCAGTTCTTC
TRBJ2-2,TRBV5-1,NA,TRBD2,CASSLGLAGLQGAGELFF,TGCGCCAGCAGCCTGGGACTAGCGGGACTTCAAGGGGCCGGGGAGCTGTTTTTT
TRBJ2-7,TRBV5-5,NA,TRBD2,CASSVNRRTRHTYEQYF,TGTGCCAGCAGCGTGAATCGAAGGACTAGACACACCTACGAGCAGTACTTC
TRBJ2-7,TRBV7-9,once,TRBD2,CASSTRTSGSYEQYF,TGTGCCAGCAGCACCCGGACTAGCGGCTCCTACGAGCAGTACTTC
TRBJ2-5,TRBV7-9,NA,NA,CASSLSRGKETQYF,TGTGCCAGCAGCTTATCGAGGGGGAAAGAGACCCAGTACTTC
TRBJ2-1,TRBV18,NA,NA,CASSPSPGLHEQFF,TGTGCCAGCTCCCCCAGTCCAGGGTTGCATGAGCAGTTCTTC
TRBJ2-7,TRBV30,NA,NA,CAWSVTDGTNYEQYF,TGTGCCTGGAGTGTAACGGACGGAACGAACTACGAGCAGTACTTC
TRBJ2-3,TRBV6-1,NA,TRBD2,CASSGRTSGTTDTQYF,TGTGCCAGCAGTGGCCGGACTAGCGGAACCACAGATACGCAGTATTTT
TRBJ2-1,TRBV7-9,NA,TRBD1,CASSLLGQGVDEQFF,TGTGCCAGCAGCTTACTGGGACAGGGTGTCGATGAGCAGTTCTTC